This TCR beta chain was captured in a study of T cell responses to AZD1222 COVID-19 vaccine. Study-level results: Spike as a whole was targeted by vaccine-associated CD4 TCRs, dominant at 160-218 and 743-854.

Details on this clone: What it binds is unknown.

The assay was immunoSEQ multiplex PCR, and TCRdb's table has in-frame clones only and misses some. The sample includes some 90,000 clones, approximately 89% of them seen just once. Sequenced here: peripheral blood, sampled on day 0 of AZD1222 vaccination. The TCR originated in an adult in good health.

CDR3 residues: CASGARTSAFTTQYF. CDR3 sequence (DNA): TGTGCCAGTGGAGCAAGGACTAGCGCTTTTACGACCCAGTACTTC. The V call is TRBV19, the J call TRBJ2-5; 9 bases fit TRBD2. J was trimmed by 7 bases and V by 8 bases; bases with no gene match: 14. Germline V lookup: CDR1 LNHDA, CDR2 SQIVND (reference sequence). The CDR3 loop spans 15 amino acids.